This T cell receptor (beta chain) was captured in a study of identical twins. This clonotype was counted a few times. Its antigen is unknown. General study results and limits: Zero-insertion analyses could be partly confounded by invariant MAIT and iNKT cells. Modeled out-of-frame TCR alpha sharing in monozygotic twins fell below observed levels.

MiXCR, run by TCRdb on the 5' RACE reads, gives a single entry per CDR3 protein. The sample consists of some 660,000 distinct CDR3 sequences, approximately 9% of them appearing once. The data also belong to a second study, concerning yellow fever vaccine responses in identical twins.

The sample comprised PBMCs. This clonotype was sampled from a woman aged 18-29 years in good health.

The CDR3 sequence: CSARDTSGIVRYEQYF. DNA for the CDR3: TGCAGTGCTAGAGACACTAGCGGGATTGTTAGGTACGAGCAGTACTTC. The V call is TRBV20-1, the J call TRBJ2-7; 10 nucleotides match TRBD2. CDR1 and CDR2 (germline): DFQATT, SNEGSKA (reference sequence). V gave up 0 bases and J gave up 4 bases; unmatched junction bases: 9. This CDR3 is built from 16 residues.